This T cell receptor beta chain was identified in a study of identical twins. Note on this clonotype: Its specificity is not known.

TCRdb processed the 5' RACE reads anew with MiXCR; each CDR3 protein has one entry. The sample includes hundreds of thousands of distinct CDR3 sequences, approximately 18% of them seen just once. The study, taken as a whole, reports: Findings depended on cross-sectional statistics rather than tracking the same donors.

A further study also used this sample, focusing on T cells expressing NK-cell markers.

Source material: PBMCs. The receptor was isolated from a woman aged 18-35 years in good health.

CDR3 DNA sequence: TGTGCCACCAGTGATTGGGAAGGGCCCCAGTACTTC. As protein: CATSDWEGPQYF. The chain joins TRBV24-1 to TRBJ2-5; D not resolved. The germline V gene has CDR1 KGHDR and CDR2 SFDVKD. V lost 2 bases to trimming and J lost 9 bases, with 9 bases between them. CDR3 length equals 12 residues.